The 9 T cell receptor beta chains in this list originate from one sample, sequenced in a study of patients and donors after allogeneic stem cell transplantation. MiXCR, applied by TCRdb to the RT-PCR reads, yields one record per CDR3 protein. The sample contains over 400,000 distinct CDR3 sequences, roughly 16% of which appear only once. Sequenced: blood, either unsorted or a sorted T cell fraction (not recorded which). The receptors derive from a human donor who was either an allogeneic HSCT recipient or a stem cell or donor lymphocyte infusion donor (not recorded which). It is not recorded whose cells these are; they may come from a transplant donor.

V is TRBV20-1 and J is TRBJ2-3, with TRBD2 matching over 7 bases. Trimming removed 5 bases from V and 2 bases from J; junction bases left unmatched: 4. The CDR3 runs 13 residues. Germline V gives CDR1 DFQATT, CDR2 SNEGSKA (reference sequence). CDR3: CSAELADTDTQYF. For the CDR3, the DNA is TGCAGTGCTGAGCTAGCGGACACAGATACGCAGTATTTT.

V and J are TRBV30 and TRBJ2-5, with TRBD2 identical over 7 bases. V lost 2 bases and J lost 2; bases outside the gene matches: 11. CDR1 GTSNPN and CDR2 SVGIG come from the germline V gene (reference sequence). The length of the CDR3 is 16 residues. The CDR3 spells CAWSITRGGPQETQYF. The CDR3 DNA reads TGTGCCTGGAGTATCACCCGCGGGGGTCCGCAAGAGACCCAGTACTTC.

J is TRBJ2-2 and V is TRBV28; no clear D gene. The CDR3 length is 9 residues. Germline lookup yields CDR1 MDHEN and CDR2 SYDVKM. V was shortened by 8 bases and J by 9 bases, with 4 bases between the two germline ends. The CDR3 DNA is TGTGCCAGCGGGAGGGAGCTGTTTTTT. Translation gives CASGRELFF. The whole variable domain, remainder taken from reference TRBV28 and TRBJ2-2, is DVKVTQSSRYLVKRTGEKVFLECVQDMDHENMFWYRQDPGLGLRLIYFSYDVKMKEKGDIPEGYSVSREKKERFSLILESASTNQTSMYLCASGRELFFGEGSRLTVL.

DNA for the CDR3: TGTGCCAGCAGTCCCGAGGGGCGGGGGGCCTTCTATGGCTACACCTTC. Protein: CASSPEGRGAFYGYTF. The genes are TRBV2 and TRBJ1-2, with TRBD1 as a possible D gene (6 bases). The CDR3 is made up of 16 amino acids. The ends were cut back, 5 bases at V and 4 bases at J, with 20 bases in the middle. Germline-derived CDR1 and CDR2 are SNHLY and FYNNEI.

DNA for the CDR3: TGCGCCAGCAGCTCGGAGGGGGCCAGAGCGGGCGGCTACACCTTC. Its translation is CASSSEGARAGGYTF. This chain uses TRBV5-1 with TRBJ1-2, with 7 bases fitting TRBD1. The CDR3 has 15 amino acids. CDR1 SGHRS and CDR2 YFSETQ come from the germline V gene. The V and J ends lost 3 bases and 8 bases, in that order; junction bases with no gene match: 13.

The V and J genes are TRBV12-3 or TRBV12-4 and TRBJ1-1, with 8 bases that match TRBD1. Germline trimming cut 3 bases from V and 1 base from J; bases unmatched to any gene: 13. The CDR3 runs 18 residues. DNA for the CDR3: TGTGCCAGCAGTTTTCTCCTTCCGGGACAGGCGGGGAACACTGAAGCTTTCTTT. The encoded protein is CASSFLLPGQAGNTEAFF.

J is TRBJ1-1 and V is TRBV5-1; the match to TRBD1 covers 7 bases. The germline V gene encodes CDR1 SGHRS and CDR2 YFSETQ. The CDR3 is 13 amino acids. The ends lost 0 bases at V and 7 bases at J; junction bases unmatched: 3. The CDR3 loop is CASSLEQGVEAFF. CDR3 bases: TGCGCCAGCAGCTTGGAGCAGGGGGTTGAAGCTTTCTTT.

This clonotype was detected only a few times. DNA of the CDR3: TGCAGCGTTGCCGGGACGGCCACTAACTATGGCTACACCTTC. Its translation: CSVAGTATNYGYTF. The V gene is TRBV29-1, the J gene TRBJ1-2, with D perhaps matching TRBD1 (5 bases). The CDR3 length is 14 residues. V lost 4 bases and J lost 0, with 12 bases in between. Germline loops: CDR1 SQVTM, CDR2 ANQGSEA.

This clonotype has a count of ten or more. The DNA for the CDR3 is TGTGCCACCAGTGATTTGCCGGGAAGCACCGGGGAGCTGTTTTTT. Its protein product is CATSDLPGSTGELFF. The V and J genes are TRBV24-1 and TRBJ2-2; D perhaps matches TRBD2 (5 bases). This CDR3 spans 15 amino acids. Between the trimmed V and J ends, which lost 0 bases and 4 bases, there was a span of 8 bases. The germline gives CDR1 KGHDR, CDR2 SFDVKD.